The next 14 T cell receptor beta chains were all read from a single sample in a study of blood T cell repertoires in COVID-19. Repertoires were generated with immunoSEQ multiplex PCR, while TCRdb's copy carries only in-frame clones and drops some. Among tens of thousands of clones listed, 85% were seen once. Specimen: peripheral blood. The receptors here all came from a man aged 50 or older with COVID-19, enrolled during active disease.

This clone was recorded once. The rearrangement uses TRBV7-8 and TRBJ1-1; 10 bases line up with TRBD1. With V trimmed by 5 bases and J by 1 base, 1 base remained unmatched. The CDR3 is made up of 14 amino acids. The germline gives CDR1 SGHVS, CDR2 FQNEAQ. The CDR3 loop reads CASSRTGGNTEAFF. CDR3 DNA sequence: TGTGCCAGCAGCAGGACAGGGGGGAACACTGAAGCTTTCTTT.

This clone was counted only a few times. The rearrangement joins TRBV30 to TRBJ1-5, with 9 bases fitting TRBD1. V was pared by 4 bases and J by 2 bases, with 9 bases of the junction left unmatched. The CDR3 loop spans 16 amino acids. Germline CDR1 reads GTSNPN; CDR2 reads SVGIG (reference sequence). The CDR3 DNA reads TGTGCCTGGACCCCAAGTTGGGACAGGGGCAATCAGCCCCAGCATTTT. It codes for CAWTPSWDRGNQPQHF.

This clone was seen a handful of times. The chain joins TRBV2 to TRBJ2-1; TRBD2 agrees at 9 bases. The CDR3 runs 19 residues. V shed 5 bases and J 0 bases; nucleotides not matched to a gene: 14. The germline V gene encodes CDR1 SNHLY and CDR2 FYNNEI. The CDR3 coding sequence is TGTGCCAGCAGTTCCAAGCGAGCGGGAGGCTCCCGCTCCTACAATGAGCAGTTCTTC. Its translation: CASSSKRAGGSRSYNEQFF.

This clone was detected only once. J is TRBJ1-2 and V is TRBV19; 7 nucleotides match TRBD1. There are 15 residues in the CDR3. J gave up 6 bases and V 5 bases, and 12 bases lay outside the gene matches. Germline V gene sequence: CDR1 LNHDA, CDR2 SQIVND (reference sequence). The CDR3 reads CASSPRQGFSNGYTF. CDR3 bases: TGTGCCAGTAGTCCCCGACAGGGTTTCAGTAATGGCTACACCTTC.

The chain has TRBV5-4 and TRBJ1-5; D call uncertain. The CDR3 length is 14 residues. CDR1 and CDR2 from the germline V gene are SGHNT and YYREEE (reference sequence). V was trimmed by 1 base and J by 4 bases, leaving 9 bases between them. The CDR3 is CASSLRPGNQPQHF. The DNA of the CDR3 is TGTGCCAGCAGCTTGAGGCCGGGGAATCAGCCCCAGCATTTT.

This chain connects TRBV5-6 to TRBJ2-4, with D perhaps TRBD2 (6 bases). V was shortened by 3 bases and J by 4 bases, with 14 bases between the two germline ends. This CDR3 contains 15 residues. Germline V gene lookup returns CDR1 SGHDT and CDR2 YYEEEE. Here the CDR3 DNA reads TGTGCCAGCAGCTCCATTACCGGACTAAAAAACATTCAGTACTTC. Translation: CASSSITGLKNIQYF.

The rearrangement uses TRBV5-6 and TRBJ2-1, with D possibly matching TRBD2 (5 bases). CDR1 is SGHDT and CDR2 is YYEEEE in the germline V gene. The CDR3 runs 17 residues. Between the trimmed V and J ends, which lost 0 bases and 0 bases, there was a span of 13 bases. The CDR3 region has the DNA TGTGCCAGCAGCTTGGGCAGGATAGGAGGCTCCTACAATGAGCAGTTCTTC. It specifies CASSLGRIGGSYNEQFF. Full variable domain (rest looked up from reference TRBV5-6 and TRBJ2-1): DAGVTQSPTHLIKTRGQQVTLRCSPKSGHDTVSWYQQALGQGPQFIFQYYEEEERQRGNFPDRFSGHQFPNYSSELNVNALLLGDSALYLCASSLGRIGGSYNEQFFGPGTRLTVL.

This chain links TRBV6-5 with TRBJ1-2; D remains ambiguous. CDR3 length: 12 amino acids. Trimming pared 7 bases from V and 2 bases from J, leaving 8 bases between. Germline-derived CDR1 and CDR2 are MNHEY and SVGAGI. CDR3 coding DNA: TGTGCCAGCATGATCCGGAACTATGGCTACACCTTC. Its protein is CASMIRNYGYTF.

This clone was detected once. V and J are TRBV19 and TRBJ1-5, with TRBD1 matching over 10 bases. J gave up 7 bases and V 4 bases, and 13 bases lay outside the gene matches. This CDR3 is 17 amino acids long. The germline CDR1 and CDR2 sequences are LNHDA and SQIVND (reference sequence). CDR3 sequence (DNA): TGTGCCAGTAGTACGACAGGGGCGGGACAGGGGAGACAGCCCCAGCATTTT. This translates into CASSTTGAGQGRQPQHF.

The chain joins TRBV11-3 to TRBJ1-1, with TRBD1 as a possible D gene (5 bases). V shed 1 base and J shed 7 bases, with 10 bases lying between them. Germline-derived CDR1 and CDR2 are SGHNT and YENEEA. The CDR3 is 13 amino acids. The CDR3 here is CASSLGLRGEAFF. The CDR3 DNA is TGTGCCAGCAGCTTAGGTTTAAGGGGTGAAGCTTTCTTT.

This clone was seen only a few times. V gene TRBV19 combines with J gene TRBJ1-3; possible D gene TRBD1, 6 bases. The CDR3 covers 15 residues. Germline CDR1 is LNHDA and CDR2 is SQIVND (reference sequence). With 9 bases removed from V and 0 bases from J, the gap between germline ends came to 15 bases. The CDR3, as DNA: TGTGCCAGCTTGACAGGACCGTCCTCTGGAAACACCATATATTTT. The encoded protein is CASLTGPSSGNTIYF.

The V gene is TRBV7-8, the J gene TRBJ2-7; D gene ambiguous. Trimming removed 4 bases at V and 4 bases at J, with 11 bases between. From germline, CDR1 is SGHVS and CDR2 FQNEAQ. The CDR3 extends over 13 amino acids. The CDR3: CASSSSPGYEQYF. CDR3 sequence (DNA): TGTGCCAGCAGCTCGTCCCCGGGTTACGAGCAGTACTTC.

V and J are TRBV5-8 and TRBJ1-4; D may be TRBD1 (6 bases). The CDR3 is 14 residues long. Trimming took 6 bases from V and 6 from J, leaving 15 bases between them. From germline, CDR1 is SGHTS and CDR2 YDEGEE. CDR3 in amino acids: CASITSGGHEKLFF. The CDR3 DNA is TGTGCCAGCATCACCAGCGGGGGGCATGAAAAACTGTTTTTT.

The chain has TRBV19 and TRBJ1-1, with 7 bases fitting TRBD1. Trimming at V came to 1 base and at J to 5 bases, leaving 7 bases not matched to a gene. This CDR3 has 15 amino acids. CDR1 and CDR2 (germline): LNHDA, SQIVND (reference sequence). CDR3 region: CASSIVGGRGTEAFF. DNA of the CDR3: TGTGCCAGTAGTATAGTAGGGGGCAGGGGGACTGAAGCTTTCTTT.